These 24 T cell receptor beta chains originate from one sample sequenced in a study of blood T cell repertoires in COVID-19. Here immunoSEQ multiplex PCR was the method, and the copy in TCRdb shows in-frame clones only, minus some. Seen here are 150,000 to 200,000 clones, more than 65% observed once, and the top ten hold roughly 3%. The sequenced sample was peripheral blood. These receptors came from a human donor with acute or convalescent COVID-19. The donor label of this sample is uncertain.

The chain recombines TRBV19 with TRBJ1-5, with a tentative D call TRBD1 (5 bases). CDR1 and CDR2 from the germline V gene are LNHDA and SQIVND (reference sequence). This CDR3 contains 16 residues. Trimming shortened V by 0 bases and J by 5 bases, and 14 bases separated the two germline ends. The DNA of the CDR3 is TGTGCCAGTAGTATAGAGGGCAGGGTCGATCATCAGCCCCAGCATTTT. Its protein is CASSIEGRVDHQPQHF. Variable domain in full (rest from reference TRBV19 and TRBJ1-5): DGGITQSPKYLFRKEGQNVTLSCEQNLNHDAMYWYRQDPGQGLRLIYYSQIVNDFQKGDIAEGYSVSREKKESFPLTVTSAQKNPTAFYLCASSIEGRVDHQPQHFGDGTRLSIL.

The V and J genes are TRBV10-2 and TRBJ1-1, with D unclear. CDR1 WSHSY and CDR2 SAAADI come from the germline V gene. V was clipped by 4 bases and J by 3 bases, with 12 bases between them. This CDR3 is built from 14 residues. DNA for the CDR3: TGCGCCAGCAGTGGGGGAGGCGGGGACACTGAAGCTTTCTTT. It specifies CASSGGGGDTEAFF.

This clone was observed a handful of times. The chain employs TRBV7-2 and TRBJ2-7; TRBD2 might be the D (5 bases). This CDR3 region has 12 residues. CDR1 SGHTA and CDR2 FQGNSA come from the germline V gene. V dropped 5 bases and J dropped 6 bases, with 11 bases sitting between them. The CDR3 is CASSPRVGEQYF. Written as DNA, the CDR3 is TGTGCCAGCAGCCCGAGGGTAGGCGAGCAGTACTTC.

About this clone: A junction boundary mismatches the germline segment, possibly from a read error. The chain joins TRBV18 to TRBJ2-7; 8 nucleotides line up with TRBD2. This CDR3 spans 15 amino acids. Germline lookup yields CDR1 KGHSH and CDR2 LQKENI. Here the CDR3 DNA reads TGTGCCAGCTCCCCACGGGAGGGGCTTGACCACGAGCAGTACTTC. It translates to CASSPREGLDHEQYF.

V usage is TRBV10-3 and J usage is TRBJ1-2, with unresolved D. V was clipped by 0 bases and J by 8 bases, with 13 bases between them. The CDR3 contains 14 residues. CDR1 and CDR2 from the germline V gene are ENHRY and SYGVKD. The CDR3 sequence is CAISESLEGSGYTF. CDR3 nucleotide sequence: TGTGCCATCAGTGAGTCGTTAGAAGGGAGCGGCTACACCTTC.

The chain carries TRBV30 and TRBJ1-6; TRBD1 agrees at 7 bases. There are 15 residues in the CDR3. J lost 8 bases, V lost 2 bases, and 9 bases had no gene match. Germline V gene data show CDR1 as GTSNPN and CDR2 as SVGIG (reference sequence). CDR3 DNA: TGTGCCTGGAGTAGAAGCAGGGGGTCCTATTCACCCCTCCACTTT. It is translated as CAWSRSRGSYSPLHF.

The chain couples TRBV7-9 to TRBJ1-1; D is perhaps TRBD1 (5 bases). The CDR3 consists of 15 residues. The V end lost 2 bases, the J end lost 0 bases, and 10 bases lay between the germline ends. Looked up from germline, CDR1 is SEHNR and CDR2 is FQNEAQ (reference sequence). CDR3 amino acids: CASSLMKGLNTEAFF. The CDR3, as DNA: TGTGCCAGCAGCTTAATGAAGGGGCTGAACACTGAAGCTTTCTTT.

This chain connects TRBV2 to TRBJ1-5; 10 bases line up with TRBD1. Trimming took 5 bases from V and 4 from J; bases not matched to a gene: 5. The V gene's germline CDR1 is SNHLY and CDR2 FYNNEI. The CDR3 is made up of 15 amino acids. This CDR3 reads CASSNTGQGNQPQHF. DNA of the CDR3: TGTGCCAGCAGTAACACGGGACAGGGGAATCAGCCCCAGCATTTT.

The chain couples TRBV12-3 or TRBV12-4 to TRBJ2-7, with D perhaps TRBD2 (6 bases). V was shortened by 7 bases and J by 1 base, with 8 bases between the two germline ends. CDR3 length equals 12 residues. CDR3 region: CASNRGSYEQYF. CDR3 bases: TGTGCCAGCAACCGGGGGTCCTACGAGCAGTACTTC.

The chain uses TRBV28 and TRBJ1-4, with 11 bases aligning to TRBD1. The CDR3 runs to 19 residues. Germline-derived CDR1 and CDR2 are MDHEN and SYDVKM. Germline trimming cut 5 bases from V and 4 bases from J; bases unmatched to any gene: 15. The CDR3 DNA is TGTGCCAGCAGTCAATTAGGACAGGGGGCCCCATCTGGTAATGAAAAACTGTTTTTT. This gives the protein CASSQLGQGAPSGNEKLFF.

Concerning this clone itself: The sample has other DNA sequences that encode this CDR3 too. The CDR3 DNA is TGTGCCAGCAGTCCCGGACTAGCGGGAGGTGGAGAGACCCAGTACTTC. Amino acid sequence: CASSPGLAGGGETQYF. The rearrangement joins TRBV27 to TRBJ2-5; 14 bases line up with TRBD2. The CDR3 is 16 amino acids. V lost 5 bases to trimming and J lost 4 bases; unmatched junction nucleotides: 6. The V gene's germline CDR1 is MNHEY and CDR2 SMNVEV (reference sequence).

The chain links TRBV18 to TRBJ2-5; D is possibly TRBD2 (5 bases). Germline CDR1 KGHSH, CDR2 LQKENI. Trimming stripped 2 bases from V and 5 bases from J, with 18 bases between. The CDR3 runs 16 residues. Here the CDR3 DNA reads TGTGCCAGCTCACCAAGCAGCTCCAACACGGGGGAGACCCAGTACTTC. Translation: CASSPSSSNTGETQYF.

This clone was counted only a few times. The V and J genes are TRBV6-5 and TRBJ1-3; D is ambiguous. This CDR3 is built from 14 residues. Germline lookup yields CDR1 MNHEY and CDR2 SVGAGI. Trimming removed 9 bases from V and 0 bases from J, with 12 bases in between. CDR3 sequence: CASPSVLSGNTIYF. The CDR3, as DNA: TGTGCCAGTCCCTCAGTGCTCTCTGGAAACACCATATATTTT.

The V and J genes are TRBV7-3 and TRBJ2-2, with 9 positions matching TRBD2. J was trimmed by 0 bases and V by 4 bases; bases with no gene match: 3. The CDR3 is made up of 16 amino acids. The germline CDR1 and CDR2 sequences are SGHTA and FQGTGA. In DNA, the CDR3 is TGTGCCAGCAGCTCGTTAGCGGGGGCGAACACCGGGGAGCTGTTTTTT. It yields the protein CASSSLAGANTGELFF.

CDR3 bases: TGCGCCAGCAGTGATTACAGGAAAGGTTACGAGCAGTACTTC. Protein: CASSDYRKGYEQYF. This chain links TRBV10-2 with TRBJ2-7; D perhaps matches TRBD1 (5 bases). Looked up from germline, CDR1 is WSHSY and CDR2 is SAAADI. The CDR3 runs 14 residues. V gave up 3 bases and J gave up 4 bases, with 13 bases separating them.

The chain carries TRBV30 and TRBJ2-6, with no clear D. Trimming cost V 0 bases and J 0 bases, with 15 bases left between them. The CDR3 covers 18 residues. Germline V gives CDR1 GTSNPN, CDR2 SVGIG (reference sequence). CDR3 coding DNA: TGTGCCTGGAGTGTACGCAGAGGCAAGAGCTCTGGGGCCAACGTCCTGACTTTC. This gives the protein CAWSVRRGKSSGANVLTF.

The chain is built from TRBV10-3 and TRBJ1-2; possibly TRBD1 for D (6 bases). The V gene lost 8 bases and the J gene lost 4 bases, with 14 bases spanning the gap. The CDR3 is 13 residues long. Germline values: CDR1 ENHRY, CDR2 SYGVKD. CDR3 residues: CAIEGEGLYGYTF. CDR3 sequence (DNA): TGTGCCATCGAGGGGGAAGGGCTCTATGGCTACACCTTC.

The V and J genes are TRBV5-1 and TRBJ2-2; TRBD2 matches 13 bases. This CDR3 has 15 amino acids. Trimming cost V 3 bases and J 5 bases; bases outside gene matches: 1. Germline V CDR1 and CDR2: SGHRS, YFSETQ. For the CDR3, the DNA is TGCGCCAGCAGCTCGGGACTAGCGGGGACCGGGGAGCTGTTTTTT. Residues: CASSSGLAGTGELFF.

The rearrangement joins TRBV7-3 to TRBJ2-7, with 12 positions matching TRBD2. The junction had 7 bases not matched to a gene; V was cut back by 3 bases and J by 4 bases. The germline CDR1 and CDR2 sequences are SGHTA and FQGTGA. This CDR3 has 16 amino acids. The CDR3 DNA reads as TGTGCCAGCAGCTTTGCCCCGACTAGCGGGAGATACGAGCAGTACTTC. Protein: CASSFAPTSGRYEQYF.

The chain is built from TRBV3-1 (or the pseudogene TRBV3-2) and TRBJ2-6; D not resolved. The CDR3 totals 14 residues. Germline-derived CDR1 and CDR2 are LGHDT and YNNKEL (reference sequence). V lost 6 bases to trimming and J lost 0 bases, with 6 bases between them. CDR3 bases: TGTGCCAGCAGGCGTACCTCTGGGGCCAACGTCCTGACTTTC. It encodes CASRRTSGANVLTF.

The V and J genes are TRBV11-2 and TRBJ2-7; D is undetermined. This CDR3 contains 15 residues. V was shortened by 1 base and J by 0 bases, with 10 bases between the two germline ends. Germline CDR1 is SGHAT and CDR2 is FQNNGV. DNA for the CDR3: TGTGCCAGCAGCTTAGCTCCTAGGAGCTCCTACGAGCAGTACTTC. It codes for CASSLAPRSSYEQYF.

J is TRBJ1-2 and V is TRBV5-4; the D is unclear. V lost 0 bases and J lost 0, with 9 bases in between. Germline V gives CDR1 SGHNT, CDR2 YYREEE (reference sequence). The CDR3 runs 15 residues. The CDR3 region is CASSLAETANYGYTF. The CDR3 DNA reads as TGTGCCAGCAGCTTGGCCGAAACAGCTAACTATGGCTACACCTTC.

The rearrangement joins TRBV11-2 to TRBJ1-4, with 7 nucleotides matching TRBD1. The V gene end was trimmed by 4 bases and the J gene end by 8 bases; junction bases not matched to a gene: 10. This CDR3 is 15 amino acids long. Germline-derived CDR1 and CDR2 are SGHAT and FQNNGV. The CDR3 sequence is CASSSTGTATEKLFF. The CDR3 bases are TGTGCCAGCAGCTCCACCGGGACAGCAACCGAAAAACTGTTTTTT.

This clone was counted a few times. This chain uses TRBV7-2 with TRBJ2-7; D is possibly TRBD2 (6 bases). This CDR3 has 14 residues. From germline, CDR1 is SGHTA and CDR2 FQGNSA. Between the trimmed V and J ends, which lost 5 bases and 2 bases, there was a span of 13 bases. Here the CDR3 reads CASSLGTLPYEQYF. The CDR3 DNA follows: TGTGCCAGCAGCCTCGGGACTCTCCCCTACGAGCAGTACTTC.